Listed here are 29 T cell receptor beta chains from one sample, sequenced in a study of post-analysis software for immune sequencing data. Incorporated into the TCR beta cDNA libraries were unique molecular identifiers, which served to reduce PCR and sequencing biases. One entry per CDR3 protein, called by TCRdb with MiXCR from the PCR reads. The sample shows about 200,000 distinct CDR3 sequences, approximately 30% of them seen only once. Study-wide results and limits: With TRBV5-6, TRBV5-1 and TRBV20-1 included, 5 or 6 TRBV segments were more frequent in patients than in controls.

Which antigens these TCRs recognize remains unknown. Specimen: blood. The source of these receptors is a girl aged 2-17 years with multiple sclerosis.

This clonotype was counted only a few times. One base away lies a much larger clone, so this may be a sequencing read error. This chain links TRBV7-2 with TRBJ2-7; no reliable D call. The CDR3 is 13 residues long. Germline V gene sequence: CDR1 SGHTA, CDR2 FQGNSA. The CDR3 is CACSLEVGYEQYF. Written as DNA, the CDR3 is TGTGCCTGCAGCTTAGAGGTCGGATACGAGCAGTACTTC.

V and J are TRBV20-1 and TRBJ1-3; D unresolved. The CDR3 contains 13 residues. V dropped 1 base and J dropped 1 base, with 5 bases sitting between them. The germline V gene encodes CDR1 DFQATT and CDR2 SNEGSKA (reference sequence). The CDR3 region is CSARGPSGNTIYF. Written as DNA, the CDR3 is TGCAGTGCTAGAGGGCCGTCTGGAAACACCATATATTTT.

This clonotype was seen just once. This chain connects TRBV29-1 to TRBJ2-5; TRBD2 is a possible D gene (5 bases). V shed 3 bases and J shed 2 bases, with 7 bases lying between them. The germline V gene has CDR1 SQVTM and CDR2 ANQGSEA. The CDR3 covers 12 residues. The CDR3 DNA reads as TGCAGCGTTGACGGGATACAAGAGACCCAGTACTTC. It encodes CSVDGIQETQYF.

At least ten counts were recorded for this clonotype. The rearrangement links TRBV5-6 to TRBJ2-1; no reliable D call. This CDR3 has 13 amino acids. The V end was cut by 4 bases, the J end by 5 bases, with 10 bases between. Germline V gene lookup returns CDR1 SGHDT and CDR2 YYEEEE. The CDR3 is CASSPKVHNEQFF. In DNA form, the CDR3 reads TGTGCCAGCAGCCCCAAGGTTCACAATGAGCAGTTCTTC.

The V gene is TRBV20-1, the J gene TRBJ2-7; 7 bases are shared with TRBD1. Trimming at V came to 3 bases and at J to 0 bases, leaving 8 bases not matched to a gene. The length of the CDR3 is 15 residues. Per the germline V gene, CDR1 is DFQATT and CDR2 is SNEGSKA (reference sequence). CDR3 residues: CSARSPGQNSYEQYF. The CDR3 DNA reads TGCAGTGCTAGGTCCCCGGGACAGAACTCCTACGAGCAGTACTTC.

This sequence joins TRBV5-1 and TRBJ1-1; TRBD1 agrees at 9 bases. Trimming cost V 0 bases and J 0 bases; bases outside gene matches: 9. Germline V gene data show CDR1 as SGHRS and CDR2 as YFSETQ. The CDR3 length is 18 residues. The CDR3, as DNA: TGCGCCAGCAGCTTGGCGGTCGGAGGGACAGGGTTGAACACTGAAGCTTTCTTT. This translates into CASSLAVGGTGLNTEAFF. The entire variable domain, with the rest obtained from reference TRBV5-1 and TRBJ1-1, is as follows: KAGVTQTPRYLIKTRGQQVTLSCSPISGHRSVSWYQQTPGQGLQFLFEYFSETQRNKGNFPGRFSGRQFSNSRSEMNVSTLELGDSALYLCASSLAVGGTGLNTEAFFGQGTRLTVV.

The chain employs TRBV5-6 and TRBJ1-5; 10 bases match TRBD1. This CDR3 is 15 amino acids long. Germline CDR1 and CDR2: SGHDT and YYEEEE. V dropped 5 bases and J dropped 3; count of bases not matched to a gene: 5. The CDR3 here is CASRLGTGANQPQHF. The CDR3 region has the DNA TGTGCCAGCAGACTTGGGACAGGGGCCAATCAGCCCCAGCATTTT.

This clonotype was observed at least ten times. This sequence joins TRBV4-1 and TRBJ2-7; 7 bases map to TRBD2. Germline CDR1 is MGHRA and CDR2 is YSYEKL. The V gene end was trimmed by 0 bases and the J gene end by 2 bases; junction bases not matched to a gene: 10. The length of the CDR3 is 17 residues. This CDR3 reads CASSQDRLAGSAYEQYF. Written as DNA, the CDR3 is TGCGCCAGCAGCCAAGATCGGTTAGCGGGTAGTGCCTACGAGCAGTACTTC.

A word on this clonotype: Given a much more abundant clone one base away, this may be a read error. The J gene is TRBJ2-5, the V gene TRBV7-7; D may be TRBD1 or TRBD2 (5 bases each). The CDR3 is made up of 13 amino acids. Germline CDR1 reads SSHAT; CDR2 reads FNYEAQ (reference sequence). The CDR3: CASSSGRTNEQYF. Written as DNA, the CDR3 is TGTGCTAGCAGCTCGGGACGAACCAATGAGCAGTACTTC.

The chain couples TRBV20-1 to TRBJ2-3, with TRBD2 identical over 11 bases. This CDR3 spans 17 amino acids. Trimming at V came to 1 base and at J to 1 base, leaving 7 bases not matched to a gene. Germline CDR1 is DFQATT and CDR2 is SNEGSKA (reference sequence). CDR3 sequence reads: CSARGRLAGPGTDTQYF. As DNA, the CDR3 is TGCAGTGCTAGAGGCCGACTAGCGGGACCCGGCACAGATACGCAGTATTTT.

This clonotype was seen many times. The rearrangement links TRBV20-1 to TRBJ2-4; D might be TRBD2 (6 bases). The CDR3 has 17 amino acids. The V end was cut by 0 bases, the J end by 0 bases, with 15 bases between. Germline CDR1 reads DFQATT; CDR2 reads SNEGSKA (reference sequence). CDR3 nucleotides: TGCAGTGCTAGAGATCCCCTAGCGAGTGTAGCCAAAAACATTCAGTACTTC. Its protein is CSARDPLASVAKNIQYF.

A remark on this clonotype: A much larger clone sits a single nucleotide away, making a read error possible. CDR3 sequence: CASSDVASSHEQYF. CDR3 DNA: TGTGCCAGCAGTGACGTGGCTAGCTCACATGAGCAGTACTTC. The chain is built from TRBV6-4 and TRBJ2-7, with a possible D match to TRBD2 (5 bases). The CDR3 consists of 14 residues. Trimming took 2 bases from V and 7 from J, leaving 15 bases between them. CDR1 and CDR2 from the germline V gene are MRHNA and SNTAGT.

This clonotype came up many times. V usage is TRBV5-1 and J usage is TRBJ2-1; a weak D match, TRBD2 (5 bases). Deletions cut 0 bases from V and 1 base from J, with 8 bases between. The germline gives CDR1 SGHRS, CDR2 YFSETQ. CDR3 length equals 15 residues. The CDR3 region is CASSLGAVSYNEQFF. The CDR3 DNA follows: TGCGCCAGCAGCTTGGGAGCGGTTTCCTACAATGAGCAGTTCTTC.

As regards this clonotype: A single base separates this from a much larger clone, so it may be a read error. CDR3: CASSSPEDNYNEQYF. Here the CDR3 DNA reads TGTGCCAGCAGCTCGCCAGAGGACAACTACAATGAGCAGTACTTC. J is TRBJ2-5 and V is TRBV7-2, with D maybe TRBD1 (5 bases). Per germline, CDR1 SGHTA and CDR2 FQGNSA. The V gene lost 4 bases and the J gene lost 11 bases, with 23 bases spanning the gap. There are 15 residues in the CDR3.

The sample holds a few counts of this clonotype. The chain uses TRBV7-3 and TRBJ2-1; D possibly corresponds to TRBD1 (6 bases). V was cut by 1 base and J by 0 bases, with 10 bases left in between. CDR1 and CDR2 from the germline V gene are SGHTA and FQGTGA. CDR3 length: 16 residues. The CDR3 nucleotides read TGTGCCAGCAGCTTAAATCCAGGGGTCTCCTACAATGAGCAGTTCTTC. It codes for CASSLNPGVSYNEQFF. Full variable domain (missing parts from reference TRBV7-3 and TRBJ2-1): GAGVSQTPSNKVTEKGKYVELRCDPISGHTALYWYRQSLGQGPEFLIYFQGTGAADDSGLPNDRFFAVRPEGSVSTLKIQRTERGDSAVYLCASSLNPGVSYNEQFFGPGTRLTVL.

J is TRBJ2-1 and V is TRBV12-3 or TRBV12-4; tentatively, D is TRBD1 (5 bases). The CDR3 totals 13 residues. The V end lost 2 bases, the J end lost 6 bases, and 8 bases lay between the germline ends. The CDR3 nucleotides read TGTGCCAGCAGTTTATGGCAGGGCAATGAGCAGTTCTTC. Protein product: CASSLWQGNEQFF.

This clonotype was found a few times. The chain is built from TRBV30 and TRBJ1-5; D uncertain. V gave up 0 bases and J gave up 4 bases, with 10 bases separating them. Germline assignment: CDR1 GTSNPN and CDR2 SVGIG (reference sequence). The CDR3 runs to 14 residues. CDR3 DNA sequence: TGTGCCTGGAGTGTAAAAGGCGGGAATCAGCCCCAGCATTTT. Amino acid sequence: CAWSVKGGNQPQHF.

Only a few counts were recorded for this clonotype. The rearrangement links TRBV20-1 to TRBJ1-2, with D possibly TRBD1 on 5 matching bases. This CDR3 comprises 14 residues. Deletions cut 4 bases from V and 0 bases from J, with 12 bases between. The germline gives CDR1 DFQATT, CDR2 SNEGSKA (reference sequence). CDR3 sequence: CSAIKAGSNYGYTF. CDR3 DNA sequence: TGCAGTGCTATCAAGGCAGGGTCTAACTATGGCTACACCTTC.

This clonotype occurred a few times. The rearrangement joins TRBV5-1 to TRBJ1-2; 9 nucleotides agree with TRBD1. This CDR3 comprises 15 residues. Germline V gene sequence: CDR1 SGHRS, CDR2 YFSETQ. V shed 2 bases and J 6 bases; nucleotides not matched to a gene: 8. CDR3 protein: CASSFTGGVLNGYTF. CDR3 DNA sequence: TGCGCCAGCAGCTTTACAGGGGGCGTCCTTAATGGCTACACCTTC.

This clonotype came up a few times. V usage is TRBV19 and J usage is TRBJ2-1; 12 bases map to TRBD2. The CDR3 spans 15 residues. V shed 2 bases and J 6 bases; nucleotides not matched to a gene: 2. Looked up from germline, CDR1 is LNHDA and CDR2 is SQIVND (reference sequence). The CDR3 DNA sequence: TGTGCCAGTAGTATACTAGCGGGAGGGCCCAATGAGCAGTTCTTC. Amino acid sequence: CASSILAGGPNEQFF.

This chain uses TRBV7-3 with TRBJ2-1; possible D gene TRBD1, 6 bases. This CDR3 contains 12 residues. Trimming shortened V by 6 bases and J by 8 bases, and 11 bases separated the two germline ends. Germline assignment: CDR1 SGHTA and CDR2 FQGTGA. The CDR3 DNA is TGTGCCAGCAGTGACAGGAGCGATGAGCAGTTCTTC. Translated: CASSDRSDEQFF.

This clonotype was found a few times. The chain links TRBV5-1 to TRBJ2-3; D not resolved. The CDR3 runs to 15 residues. The V end was cut by 0 bases, the J end by 4 bases, with 12 bases between. CDR1 is SGHRS and CDR2 is YFSETQ in the germline V gene. The CDR3 region has the DNA TGCGCCAGCAGCTTGGCCAATTCTAGAGCAGATACGCAGTATTTT. This gives the protein CASSLANSRADTQYF. The variable domain in full, completed from reference TRBV5-1 and TRBJ2-3, reads KAGVTQTPRYLIKTRGQQVTLSCSPISGHRSVSWYQQTPGQGLQFLFEYFSETQRNKGNFPGRFSGRQFSNSRSEMNVSTLELGDSALYLCASSLANSRADTQYFGPGTRLTVL.

This clonotype has a count of ten or more. The chain uses TRBV18 and TRBJ2-3; D is uncertain. CDR3 size: 14 residues. The V gene's germline CDR1 is KGHSH and CDR2 LQKENI. Between the trimmed V and J ends, which lost 2 bases and 0 bases, there was a span of 6 bases. The CDR3, as DNA: TGTGCCAGCTCACCAGTACCGAGCACAGATACGCAGTATTTT. Its protein product is CASSPVPSTDTQYF.

This clonotype was found a few times. CDR3 in amino acids: CASSHLTTGELFF. The CDR3 coding sequence is TGCGCCAGCAGCCACCTCACCACCGGGGAGCTGTTTTTT. The rearrangement uses TRBV4-1 and TRBJ2-2; D is unresolved. Trimming pared 3 bases from V and 4 bases from J, leaving 6 bases between. This CDR3 region has 13 residues. Germline V gives CDR1 MGHRA, CDR2 YSYEKL.

This chain uses TRBV5-1 with TRBJ2-4; D gene uncertain. With 4 bases removed from V and 13 bases from J, the gap between germline ends came to 18 bases. Germline CDR1 reads SGHRS; CDR2 reads YFSETQ. This CDR3 has 13 amino acids. This CDR3 reads CASSATDGYEQYF. The CDR3 nucleotides are TGCGCCAGCAGCGCCACGGACGGATATGAGCAGTACTTC.

This clonotype came up once. The chain is built from TRBV28 and TRBJ1-3; D not certain. Germline V gene sequence: CDR1 MDHEN, CDR2 SYDVKM. Trimming shortened V by 4 bases and J by 4 bases, and 5 bases separated the two germline ends. The CDR3 has 12 residues. CDR3 protein: CASSYQGNTIYF. In DNA, the CDR3 is TGTGCCAGCAGTTATCAGGGAAACACCATATATTTT.

Of note for this clonotype: It may be a read error: a sequence one base away is much more abundant. CDR3 sequence: CASRSGSSYNEQYF. The CDR3 region has the DNA TGTGCCAGCAGAAGCGGGAGCTCCTACAATGAGCAGTACTTC. J is TRBJ2-1 and V is TRBV12-3 or TRBV12-4, with 8 bases that match TRBD2. The end of the DNA is better explained by TRBJ2-7, so the J call may be wrong. The CDR3 runs 14 residues.

J is TRBJ2-7 and V is TRBV11-2; unclear D gene. This CDR3 region has 11 residues. Germline-derived CDR1 and CDR2 are SGHAT and FQNNGV. Trimming took off 5 bases at V and 3 bases at J, with 5 bases between the two ends. The CDR3 reads CASSHYYEQYF. In DNA form, the CDR3 reads TGTGCCAGCAGCCACTACTACGAGCAGTACTTC.

This clonotype was recorded at least ten times. The rearrangement links TRBV12-3 or TRBV12-4 to TRBJ1-6, with 7 bases fitting TRBD1. The CDR3 runs 14 residues. V gave up 1 base and J gave up 9 bases; unmatched junction bases: 3. CDR3 sequence: CASSLGQGSSPLHF. The CDR3 DNA reads TGTGCCAGCAGTTTAGGACAGGGTAGTTCACCCCTCCACTTT.